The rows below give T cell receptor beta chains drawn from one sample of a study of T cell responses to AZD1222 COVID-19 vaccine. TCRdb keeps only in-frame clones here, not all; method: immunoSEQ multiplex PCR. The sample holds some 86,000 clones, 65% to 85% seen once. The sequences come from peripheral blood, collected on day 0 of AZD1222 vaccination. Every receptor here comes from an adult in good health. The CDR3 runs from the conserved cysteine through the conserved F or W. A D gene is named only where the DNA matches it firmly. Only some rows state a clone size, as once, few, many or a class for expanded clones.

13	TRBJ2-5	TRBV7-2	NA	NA	TGTGCCAGCAGCTCAACTAAGGGGGAGACCCAGTACTTC	CASSSTKGETQYF
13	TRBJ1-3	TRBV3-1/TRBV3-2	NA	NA	TGTGCCAGCAGCCCCCGGATCGGAAACACCATATATTTT	CASSPRIGNTIYF
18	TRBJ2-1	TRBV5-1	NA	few	TGCGCCAGCAGCTTGGTGTTGAGGCGGGCCGATACCTACAATGAGCAGTTCTTC	CASSLVLRRADTYNEQFF
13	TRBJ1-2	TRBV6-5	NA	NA	TGTGCCAGCAGGTTGACAGGAAACTATGGCTACACCTTC	CASRLTGNYGYTF
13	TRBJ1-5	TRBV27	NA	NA	TGTGCCAGCAGTTTGAACAGGGATCAGCCCCAGCATTTT	CASSLNRDQPQHF
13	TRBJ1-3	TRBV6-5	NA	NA	TGTGCCAGCAGGCTGCCCTCTGGAAACACCATATATTTT	CASRLPSGNTIYF
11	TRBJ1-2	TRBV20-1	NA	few	TGCAGTGCTTCCTTAGGCTATGGCTACACCTTC	CSASLGYGYTF
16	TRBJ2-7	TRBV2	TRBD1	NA	TGTGCCAGCAGTGAATACCTATCGGGACAGGGCTACGAGCAGTACTTC	CASSEYLSGQGYEQYF
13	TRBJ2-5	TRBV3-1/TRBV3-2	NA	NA	TGTGCCAGCAGCCAAGTAAGGGCCGAGACCCAGTACTTC	CASSQVRAETQYF
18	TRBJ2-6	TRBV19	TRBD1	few	TGTGCCAGTAGTATTGACAGGGCCCTTCTCTCTGGGGCCAACGTCCTGACTTTC	CASSIDRALLSGANVLTF
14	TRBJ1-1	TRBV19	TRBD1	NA	TGTGCCAGTAGAGGACAGGGGACGAACACTGAAGCTTTCTTT	CASRGQGTNTEAFF
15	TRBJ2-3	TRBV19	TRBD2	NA	TGTGCCAGTAGTACCACACTAGCGGGAGTAGATACGCAGTATTTT	CASSTTLAGVDTQYF
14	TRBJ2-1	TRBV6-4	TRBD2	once	TGTGCCAGCAAGGCGAATAGCGGGACCGGTGAGCAGTTCTTC	CASKANSGTGEQFF
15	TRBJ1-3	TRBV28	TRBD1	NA	TGTGCCAGTATTAACAGGGGCCCATATGGAAACACCATATATTTT	CASINRGPYGNTIYF
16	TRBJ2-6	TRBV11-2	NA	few	TGTGCCAGCAGCCCCAGTTGGGGCTCTGGGGCCAACGTCCTGACTTTC	CASSPSWGSGANVLTF